The following is a T cell receptor beta chain sequence with its context. There are a few counts of this clonotype. Its binding antigen is unknown. No per-base quality is available; no much larger clone lies one base away. To prepare the library, 5' RACE was applied. Data came from an Illumina HiSeq 2000. A universal primer binding site was added through template switching, and the final cDNA carried a unique molecular identifier so that TCR cDNA molecules could be counted accurately. Specific primers in the conserved constant-segment region were used to synthesize first-strand cDNA for the TCR alpha and beta chains. To control for contamination, every cDNA library was double barcoded, receiving both a SMART-Mk sample barcode and Illumina barcodes. TruSeq adapter sequences, together with Illumina sample barcodes, were added in two successive PCR steps. The TCR alpha and beta cDNA libraries were sequenced on the Illumina HiSeq platform using custom primers. The authors' analysis ran thus. Unique molecular identifiers were extracted from raw reads with MiGEC, and CDR3 positions were determined with MiXCR. For each individual, recombination models were inferred using an EM algorithm with the repgenHMM and IGoR tools. Shared clonotypes were analyzed with the tcR package in R, and sharing was normalized by the product of cloneset sizes. Out-of-frame nonproductive sequences were analyzed to study raw recombination free of thymic and clonal selection effects. TCRdb applied fastp at Q25 and MiXCR to the public reads, then kept only in-frame beta chains. Every distinct CDR3 protein forms one entry, paired with its most common genes and DNA. The V and J calls follow TCRdb's processing rather than the paper's. The sample has 690,000 or so distinct CDR3 sequences on record, more than 6.5% of them singletons. Around 0.98% of the sample is in the top ten clones.

The sample belongs to a study of identical twins (dated by TCRdb to about 2016). About the full investigation: To test whether fetal clonotypes persist, this study deep-sequenced TCR alpha and beta repertoires from monozygotic twins, from unrelated adults of various ages, and from cord blood. Replicate twin experiments were performed at different times using different library preparation protocols to rule out contamination.

Only healthy Caucasian donors were included. The twin cohort consisted of three pairs of female monozygotic twins, all aged roughly 18 to 29 years. Peripheral blood mononuclear cells were the source from which RNA for the TCR libraries was isolated. CDR1 DFQATT and CDR2 SNEGSKA are derived from the germline V gene (reference sequence). Spanning cysteine to phenylalanine, the CDR3 consists of 13 amino acids. The entry retains the CDR3 DNA only, 39 bases that are in frame from base 1. The investigation overall reported the following: Conclusions relied on cross-sectional statistical analysis, since the same donors could not be followed over many years. A weaker excess of twin sharing was found in beta out-of-frame sequences because the signal-to-noise ratio was lowered by fewer shared sequences. Abundant cord blood beta clonotypes carried fewer insertions; young adult naive repertoires showed a weaker similar trend, while memory repertoires showed none. Zero-insertion analyses could be partly confounded by invariant T cells such as MAIT and iNKT, though diverse VJ usage argued against such confounding for most clonotypes. In monozygotic twins, recombination models systematically underestimated out-of-frame TCR alpha sharing, but the models matched the sharing seen between unrelated individuals. Compared with coincidental sharing between unrelated individuals, out-of-frame TCR alpha sequences shared between twins had an excess of sequences with low generation probability.

These data were also filed under a second study, of yellow fever vaccine responses in identical twins. The second paper states: The authors reported that the T cell response to vaccination in identical twins appeared partly convergent and partly personalized. Focusing on identical twins, the study followed the T cell clones that responded to the vaccine, and did so with precision.

Recombination linked TRBV20-1 to TRBJ2-1; 11 bases in the junction line up with TRBD2. This receptor was obtained from a woman aged 18 to 35 in good health. The sequenced material came from PBMCs. The nucleotide sequence is given as TGCAATACAGGGACTAGCGGTAAGAATGAGCAGTTCTTC. This gives the protein CNTGTSGKNEQFF.